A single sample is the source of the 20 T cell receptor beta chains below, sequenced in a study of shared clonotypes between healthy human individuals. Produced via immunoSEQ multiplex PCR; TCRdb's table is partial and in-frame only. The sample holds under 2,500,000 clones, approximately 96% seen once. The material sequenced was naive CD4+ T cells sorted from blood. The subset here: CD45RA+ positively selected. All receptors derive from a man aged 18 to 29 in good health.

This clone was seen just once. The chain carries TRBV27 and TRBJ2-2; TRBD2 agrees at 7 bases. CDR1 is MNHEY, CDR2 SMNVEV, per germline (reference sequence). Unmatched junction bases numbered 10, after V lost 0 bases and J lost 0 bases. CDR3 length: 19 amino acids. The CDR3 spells CASSLSWGGTAANTGELFF. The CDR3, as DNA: TGTGCCAGCAGTTTATCCTGGGGGGGTACAGCCGCGAACACCGGGGAGCTGTTTTTT.

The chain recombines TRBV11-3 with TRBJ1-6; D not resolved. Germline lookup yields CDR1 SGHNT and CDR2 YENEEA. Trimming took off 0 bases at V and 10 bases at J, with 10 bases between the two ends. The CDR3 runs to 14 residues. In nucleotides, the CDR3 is TGTGCCAGCAGCTTAGATTCTTCTGGGTCACCCCTCCACTTT. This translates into CASSLDSSGSPLHF.

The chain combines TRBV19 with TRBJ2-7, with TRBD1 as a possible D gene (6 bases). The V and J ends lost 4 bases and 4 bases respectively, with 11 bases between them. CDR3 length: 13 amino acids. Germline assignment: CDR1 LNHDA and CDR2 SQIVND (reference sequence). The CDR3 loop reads CASSRDTKYEQYF. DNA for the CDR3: TGTGCCAGTAGTAGGGACACAAAATACGAGCAGTACTTC. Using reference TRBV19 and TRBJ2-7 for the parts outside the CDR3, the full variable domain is DGGITQSPKYLFRKEGQNVTLSCEQNLNHDAMYWYRQDPGQGLRLIYYSQIVNDFQKGDIAEGYSVSREKKESFPLTVTSAQKNPTAFYLCASSRDTKYEQYFGPGTRLTVT.

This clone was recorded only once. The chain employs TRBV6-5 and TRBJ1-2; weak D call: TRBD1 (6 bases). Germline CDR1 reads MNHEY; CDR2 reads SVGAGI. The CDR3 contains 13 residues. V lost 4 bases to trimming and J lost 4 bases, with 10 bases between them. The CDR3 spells CASSFGGGYGYTF. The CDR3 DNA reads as TGTGCCAGCAGTTTTGGGGGCGGCTATGGCTACACCTTC.

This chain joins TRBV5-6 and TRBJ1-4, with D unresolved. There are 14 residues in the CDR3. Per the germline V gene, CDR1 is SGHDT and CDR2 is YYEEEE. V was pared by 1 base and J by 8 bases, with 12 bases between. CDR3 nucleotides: TGTGCCAGCAGCTTGCTGAGTTATGGGGAAAAACTGTTTTTT. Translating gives CASSLLSYGEKLFF.

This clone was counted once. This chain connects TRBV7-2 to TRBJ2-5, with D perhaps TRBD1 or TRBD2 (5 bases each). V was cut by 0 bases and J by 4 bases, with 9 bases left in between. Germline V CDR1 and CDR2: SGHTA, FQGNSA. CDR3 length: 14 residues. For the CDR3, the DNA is TGTGCCAGCAGCTTAGCCGACGGGACAGAGACCCAGTACTTC. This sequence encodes CASSLADGTETQYF. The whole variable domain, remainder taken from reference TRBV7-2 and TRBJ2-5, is GAGVSQSPSNKVTEKGKDVELRCDPISGHTALYWYRQSLGQGLEFLIYFQGNSAPDKSGLPSDRFSAERTGGSVSTLTIQRTQQEDSAVYLCASSLADGTETQYFGPGTRLLVL.

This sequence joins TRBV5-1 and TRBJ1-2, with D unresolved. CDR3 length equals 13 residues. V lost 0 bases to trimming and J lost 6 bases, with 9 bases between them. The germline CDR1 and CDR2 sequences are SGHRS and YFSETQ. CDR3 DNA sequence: TGCGCCAGCAGCTTGGCCGGGTCCCATGGCTACACCTTC. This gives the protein CASSLAGSHGYTF. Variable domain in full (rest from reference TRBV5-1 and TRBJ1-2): KAGVTQTPRYLIKTRGQQVTLSCSPISGHRSVSWYQQTPGQGLQFLFEYFSETQRNKGNFPGRFSGRQFSNSRSEMNVSTLELGDSALYLCASSLAGSHGYTFGSGTRLTVV.

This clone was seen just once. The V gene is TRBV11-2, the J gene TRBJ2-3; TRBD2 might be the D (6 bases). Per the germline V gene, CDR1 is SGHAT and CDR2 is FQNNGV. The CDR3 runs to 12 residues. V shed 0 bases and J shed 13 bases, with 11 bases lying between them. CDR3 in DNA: TGTGCCAGCAGCTTAGATGGGCGCGGGGAGTATTTT. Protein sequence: CASSLDGRGEYF.

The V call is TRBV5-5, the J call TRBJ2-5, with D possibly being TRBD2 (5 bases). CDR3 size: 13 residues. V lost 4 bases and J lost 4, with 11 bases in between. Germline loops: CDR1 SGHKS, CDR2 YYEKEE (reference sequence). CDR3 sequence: CASSQDWVETQYF. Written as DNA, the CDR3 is TGTGCCAGCAGCCAGGACTGGGTAGAGACCCAGTACTTC. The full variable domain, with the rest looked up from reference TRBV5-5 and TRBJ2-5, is DAGVTQSPTHLIKTRGQQVTLRCSPISGHKSVSWYQQVLGQGPQFIFQYYEKEERGRGNFPDRFSARQFPNYSSELNVNALLLGDSALYLCASSQDWVETQYFGPGTRLLVL.

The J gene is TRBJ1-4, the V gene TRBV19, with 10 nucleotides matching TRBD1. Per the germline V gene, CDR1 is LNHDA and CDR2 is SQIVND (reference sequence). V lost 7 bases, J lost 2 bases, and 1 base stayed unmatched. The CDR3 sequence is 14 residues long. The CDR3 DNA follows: TGTGCCAGTACGGACAGGGGGACTAATGAAAAACTGTTTTTT. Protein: CASTDRGTNEKLFF.

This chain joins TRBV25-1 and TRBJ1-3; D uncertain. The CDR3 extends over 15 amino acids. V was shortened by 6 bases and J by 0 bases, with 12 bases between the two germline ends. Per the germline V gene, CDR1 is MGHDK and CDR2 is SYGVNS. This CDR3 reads CASSPPGSSGNTIYF. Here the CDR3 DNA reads TGTGCCAGCAGCCCCCCGGGGTCCTCTGGAAACACCATATATTTT.

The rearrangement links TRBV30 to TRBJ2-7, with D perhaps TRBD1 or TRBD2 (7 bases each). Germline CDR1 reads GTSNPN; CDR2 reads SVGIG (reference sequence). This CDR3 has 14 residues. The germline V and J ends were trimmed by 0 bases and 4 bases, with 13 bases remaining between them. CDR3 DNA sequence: TGTGCCTGGAGTGTGGTCAGGGGGGGTTACGAGCAGTACTTC. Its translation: CAWSVVRGGYEQYF.

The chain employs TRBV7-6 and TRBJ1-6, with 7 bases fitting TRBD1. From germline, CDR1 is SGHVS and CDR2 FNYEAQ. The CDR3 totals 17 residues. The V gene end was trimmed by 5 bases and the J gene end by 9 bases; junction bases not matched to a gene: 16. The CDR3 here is CASSPMGGQSRFSPLHF. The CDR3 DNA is TGTGCCAGCAGCCCAATGGGGGGACAGTCGAGATTTTCACCCCTCCACTTT.

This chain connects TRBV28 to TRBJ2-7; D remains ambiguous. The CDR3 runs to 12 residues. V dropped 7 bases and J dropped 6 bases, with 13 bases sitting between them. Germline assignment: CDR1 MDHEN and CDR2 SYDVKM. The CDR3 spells CASTLRDGEQYF. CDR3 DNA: TGTGCCAGCACCTTAAGGGATGGCGAGCAGTACTTC.

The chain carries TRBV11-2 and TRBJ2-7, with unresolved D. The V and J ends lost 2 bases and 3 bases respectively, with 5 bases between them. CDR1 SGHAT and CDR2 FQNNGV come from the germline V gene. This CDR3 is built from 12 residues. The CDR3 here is CASSLRDYEQYF. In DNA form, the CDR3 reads TGTGCCAGCAGCTTAAGGGACTACGAGCAGTACTTC.

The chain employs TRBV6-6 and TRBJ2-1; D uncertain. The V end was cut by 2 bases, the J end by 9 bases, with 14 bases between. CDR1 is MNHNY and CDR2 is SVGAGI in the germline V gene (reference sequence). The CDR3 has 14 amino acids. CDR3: CASSYRLKDPEQFF. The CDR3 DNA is TGTGCCAGCAGTTACAGGCTAAAAGATCCTGAGCAGTTCTTC.

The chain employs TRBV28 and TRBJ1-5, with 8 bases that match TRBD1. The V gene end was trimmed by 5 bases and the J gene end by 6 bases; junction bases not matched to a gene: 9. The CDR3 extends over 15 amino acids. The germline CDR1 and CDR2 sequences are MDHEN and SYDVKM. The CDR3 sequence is CASSTTGGKSQPQHF. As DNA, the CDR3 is TGTGCCAGCAGTACTACAGGGGGAAAGAGTCAGCCCCAGCATTTT.

CDR3 nucleotide sequence: TGTGCCAGCATTCAAGGCCGAGACCAACGTCAGGAGACCCAGTACTTC. Translated: CASIQGRDQRQETQYF. The chain uses TRBV7-9 and TRBJ2-5, with D unresolved. This CDR3 has 16 amino acids. Germline V gives CDR1 SEHNR, CDR2 FQNEAQ (reference sequence). V lost 7 bases and J 5 bases, leaving 23 bases between the germline ends.

The CDR3 is CASSRSGQATPLHF. In nucleotides, the CDR3 is TGTGCCAGCAGCCGCTCGGGACAGGCGACGCCCCTCCACTTT. The gene calls are TRBV6-5 and TRBJ1-6, with 8 bases aligning to TRBD1. J was trimmed by 13 bases and V by 6 bases; bases with no gene match: 11. Per germline, CDR1 MNHEY and CDR2 SVGAGI. CDR3 length equals 14 residues.

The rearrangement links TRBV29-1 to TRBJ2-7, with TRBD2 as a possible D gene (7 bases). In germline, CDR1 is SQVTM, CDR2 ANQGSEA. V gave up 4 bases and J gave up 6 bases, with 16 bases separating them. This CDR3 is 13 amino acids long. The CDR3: CSVGFLGGREQYF. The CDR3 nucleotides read TGCAGCGTTGGTTTTTTGGGGGGGCGCGAGCAGTACTTC.